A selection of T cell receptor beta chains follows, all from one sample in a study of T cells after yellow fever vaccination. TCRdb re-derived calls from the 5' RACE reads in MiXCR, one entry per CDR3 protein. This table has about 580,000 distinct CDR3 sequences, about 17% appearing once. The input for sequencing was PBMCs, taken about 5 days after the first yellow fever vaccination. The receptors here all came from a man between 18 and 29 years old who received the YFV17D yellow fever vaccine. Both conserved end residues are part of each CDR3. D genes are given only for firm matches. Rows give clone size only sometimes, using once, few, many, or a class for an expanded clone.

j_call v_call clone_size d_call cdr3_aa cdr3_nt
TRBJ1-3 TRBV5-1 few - CASSLDQGSGNTIYF TGCGCCAGCAGCTTAGACCAGGGGTCTGGAAACACCATATATTTT
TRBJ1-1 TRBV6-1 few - CASTPEGSGKALNTEAFF TGTGCCAGCACTCCAGAAGGGAGCGGAAAAGCTTTGAACACTGAAGCTTTCTTT
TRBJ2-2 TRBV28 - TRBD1 CASQGAGQGTTGELFF TGTGCCAGCCAGGGAGCGGGACAGGGGACCACCGGGGAGCTGTTTTTT
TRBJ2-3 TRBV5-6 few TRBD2 CASSLAGGPEYF TGTGCCAGCAGCCTAGCGGGAGGACCGGAGTATTTT
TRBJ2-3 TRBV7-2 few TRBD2 CASSLTSGAGTDTQYF TGTGCCAGCAGCTTAACTAGCGGGGCAGGTACAGATACGCAGTATTTT
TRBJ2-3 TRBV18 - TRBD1 CASSPRTGNTDTQYF TGTGCCAGCTCACCGAGGACAGGGAACACAGATACGCAGTATTTT
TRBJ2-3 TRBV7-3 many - CASSKGQGDTQYF TGTGCCAGCAGTAAGGGGCAGGGGGATACGCAGTATTTT
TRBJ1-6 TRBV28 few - CASSIGSVWSPLHF TGTGCCAGCAGTATAGGTTCCGTTTGGTCTCCCCTCCACTTT
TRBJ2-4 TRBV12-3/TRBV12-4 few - CASRSRWAKNIQYF TGTGCCAGCAGGAGTAGGTGGGCCAAAAACATTCAGTACTTC
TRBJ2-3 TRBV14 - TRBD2 CASSPSGVKDTQYF TGTGCCAGCAGCCCTAGCGGGGTGAAAGATACGCAGTATTTT
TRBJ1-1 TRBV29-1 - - CSVVPMNTEAFF TGCAGCGTTGTCCCCATGAACACTGAAGCTTTCTTT
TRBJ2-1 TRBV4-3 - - CASSQYERPSSYNEQFF TGCGCCAGCAGCCAGTATGAGCGTCCGAGCTCCTACAATGAGCAGTTCTTC
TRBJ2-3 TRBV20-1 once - CSARDRTRGVGIHTQYF TGCAGTGCTAGAGATCGCACCCGGGGAGTTGGTATACATACGCAGTATTTT
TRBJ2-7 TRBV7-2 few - CASSPFTGEQYF TGTGCCAGCAGCCCTTTTACGGGCGAGCAGTACTTC
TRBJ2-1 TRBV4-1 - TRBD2 CASNPLTSGGAHEQFF TGCGCCAGCAATCCTTTAACTAGCGGGGGGGCCCATGAGCAGTTCTTC
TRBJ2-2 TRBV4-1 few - CASSQAYTGELFF TGCGCCAGCAGCCAGGCCTACACCGGGGAGCTGTTTTTT
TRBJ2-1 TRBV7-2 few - CASSLLDSLYNEQFF TGTGCCAGCAGCTTACTCGACAGCCTCTACAATGAGCAGTTCTTC
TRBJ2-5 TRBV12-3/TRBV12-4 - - CASRGFQETQYF TGTGCCAGCAGGGGGTTCCAAGAGACCCAGTACTTC
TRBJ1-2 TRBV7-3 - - CASSFNGYGYTF TGTGCCAGCAGCTTCAACGGTTATGGCTACACCTTC
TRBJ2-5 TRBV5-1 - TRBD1 CASSLAPGQGRTETQYF TGCGCCAGCAGCTTGGCCCCGGGACAGGGGAGAACAGAGACCCAGTACTTC
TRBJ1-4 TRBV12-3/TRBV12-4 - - CASSYRAINEKLFF TGTGCCAGCAGTTACAGGGCCATTAATGAAAAACTGTTTTTT
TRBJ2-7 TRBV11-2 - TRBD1 CASSWGTGLDF TGTGCCAGCAGCTGGGGGACAGGGCTCGACTTC
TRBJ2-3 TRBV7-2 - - CASSLLREDTQYF TGTGCCAGCAGCTTATTGCGGGAAGATACGCAGTATTTT
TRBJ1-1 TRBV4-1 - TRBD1 CASSQGMQGARGTEAFF TGCGCCAGCAGCCAAGGGATGCAGGGGGCAAGGGGCACTGAAGCTTTCTTT
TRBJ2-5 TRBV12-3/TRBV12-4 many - CASSLNRLETQYF TGTGCCAGCAGTTTAAACAGATTAGAGACCCAGTACTTC
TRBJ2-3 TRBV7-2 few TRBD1 CASSSPTGGSQYF TGTGCCAGCAGCTCCCCGACAGGGGGCTCGCAGTATTTT
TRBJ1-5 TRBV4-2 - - CASSQVKGSNQPQHF TGTGCCAGCAGCCAAGTGAAGGGGAGCAATCAGCCCCAGCATTTT
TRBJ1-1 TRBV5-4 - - CASRSVNSDTEAFF TGTGCCAGCAGGTCTGTGAACAGTGACACTGAAGCTTTCTTT
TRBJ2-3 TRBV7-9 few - CASNMGQGRDTQYF TGTGCCAGCAATATGGGGCAGGGGCGCGATACGCAGTATTTT
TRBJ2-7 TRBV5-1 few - CASSLLLGERYEQYF TGCGCCAGCAGCTTGCTTCTCGGAGAACGGTACGAGCAGTACTTC
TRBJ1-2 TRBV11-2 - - CASSHSGGDGYTF TGTGCCAGCAGCCATTCTGGGGGTGATGGCTACACCTTC
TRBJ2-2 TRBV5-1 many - CASSLIPGAGELFF TGCGCCAGCAGCTTGATCCCCGGGGCCGGGGAGCTGTTTTTT
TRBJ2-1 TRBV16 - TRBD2 CASSQLDQGGEQFF TGTGCCAGCAGCCAATTGGATCAGGGAGGGGAGCAGTTCTTC
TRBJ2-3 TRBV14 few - CASSQHQGPDTQYF TGTGCCAGCAGCCAACACCAGGGTCCAGATACGCAGTATTTT
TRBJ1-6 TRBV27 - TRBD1 CASSPGQGWNSPLHF TGTGCCAGCAGTCCGGGACAGGGGTGGAATTCACCCCTCCACTTT
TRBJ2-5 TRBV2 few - CASKVESQETQYF TGTGCCAGCAAGGTGGAGTCCCAAGAGACCCAGTACTTC
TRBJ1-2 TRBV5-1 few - CASSYQGKGYTF TGCGCCAGCAGCTACCAGGGGAAGGGCTACACCTTC
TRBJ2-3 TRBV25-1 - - CASSGGSGRYTQYF TGTGCCAGCAGTGGCGGGTCGGGGAGATATACGCAGTATTTT
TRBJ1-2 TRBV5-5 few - CASSLEWGARGYTF TGTGCCAGCAGCTTGGAATGGGGGGCGCGGGGCTACACCTTC
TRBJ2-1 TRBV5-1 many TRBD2 CASSLSAGGLSGNEQFF TGCGCCAGCAGCTTGTCAGCGGGGGGGCTCAGCGGTAATGAGCAGTTCTTC
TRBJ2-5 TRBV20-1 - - CSARKTTGSQETQYF TGCAGTGCTAGAAAGACCACGGGGTCCCAAGAGACCCAGTACTTC
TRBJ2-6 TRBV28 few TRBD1 CASTQQGRTSGSGANVLTF TGTGCCAGCACCCAACAGGGGCGGACTTCAGGGTCTGGGGCCAACGTCCTGACTTTC
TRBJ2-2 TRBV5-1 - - CASRHRDRSPRVGELFF TGCGCCAGCAGACACCGGGACCGCTCCCCCCGGGTCGGGGAGCTGTTTTTT